Listed below are T cell receptor beta chains from one sample, sequenced in a study of cytotoxic CD8 clonotypes in ibrutinib-treated CLL. Some clones are missing from TCRdb's copy, which holds only in-frame ones; the method was immunoSEQ multiplex PCR. The top ten clones hold 37% of a sample with approximately 100,000 clones, 58% of them seen once. The material sequenced was PBMCs, taken after 24 months of ibrutinib treatment. Receptors originate from a human donor with chronic lymphocytic leukemia. The CDR3 runs from the conserved cysteine through the conserved F or W. The D gene is left open where the match is weak. Clone size is not always given. Where it is, it says once, few, many or a class for expanded clones.

>.|TRBV10-3|.|TRBJ2-1
CAISPGPRGGYNEQFF
TGTGCCATCAGTCCGGGACCCCGAGGGGGTTACAATGAGCAGTTCTTC
>few|TRBV30|TRBD1|TRBJ1-6
CAWRGQGARNSPLHF
TGTGCCTGGAGGGGACAGGGGGCGAGAAATTCACCCCTCCACTTT
>.|TRBV7-9|.|TRBJ2-7
CASSFQGYEQYF
TGTGCCAGCAGCTTCCAGGGATACGAGCAGTACTTC
>.|TRBV5-1|.|TRBJ1-1
CATSEWGTEAFF
TGCGCCACCTCGGAGTGGGGCACTGAAGCTTTCTTT
>few|TRBV10-3|.|TRBJ1-3
CAISERARRVSNGNTIYF
TGTGCCATCAGTGAACGGGCCAGAAGGGTTTCGAATGGAAACACCATATATTTT
>.|TRBV9|TRBD1|TRBJ2-3
CASTLDREDTQYF
TGTGCCAGCACCCTAGACAGGGAAGATACGCAGTATTTT
>many|TRBV25-1|.|TRBJ1-4
CASSDHQGFEKLFF
TGTGCCAGCAGTGACCACCAGGGGTTTGAAAAACTGTTTTTT
>few|TRBV30|.|TRBJ2-1
CAWNQGTYNEQFF
TGTGCCTGGAATCAGGGAACCTACAATGAGCAGTTCTTC
>.|TRBV7-2|TRBD1|TRBJ1-1
CASSGDRLTEAFF
TGTGCCAGCAGCGGGGACAGACTCACTGAAGCTTTCTTT
>.|TRBV13|.|TRBJ2-5
CASSFGLLETQYF
TGTGCCAGCAGCTTTGGACTCCTTGAGACCCAGTACTTC
>.|TRBV19|TRBD2|TRBJ2-5
CASSPRTSGGEETQYF
TGTGCCAGTAGTCCCCGGACTAGCGGGGGGGAAGAGACCCAGTACTTC
>few|TRBV9|TRBD2|TRBJ2-5
CASSASGGYQETQYF
TGTGCCAGCAGCGCCAGCGGGGGGTATCAAGAGACCCAGTACTTC
>.|TRBV25-1|.|TRBJ2-3
CASSESRGSTDTQYF
TGTGCCAGCAGTGAATCGCGGGGATCCACAGATACGCAGTATTTT
>.|TRBV6-5|.|TRBJ1-2
CASNGYTF
TGTGCCAGCAATGGCTACACCTTC
>few|TRBV9|.|TRBJ1-2
CASSGANENYGYTF
TGTGCCAGCAGTGGGGCAAATGAAAACTATGGCTACACCTTC
>.|TRBV11-3|TRBD2|TRBJ2-5
CASSPSGGVVETQYF
TGTGCCAGCAGCCCTAGCGGGGGGGTTGTAGAGACCCAGTACTTC
>.|TRBV2|TRBD1|TRBJ2-3
CASRGQRPGDTQYF
TGTGCCAGCAGGGGACAGCGGCCGGGAGATACGCAGTATTTT
>.|TRBV11-1|.|TRBJ1-1
CASSARGGNTEAFF
TGTGCCAGCAGCGCACGTGGGGGGAACACTGAAGCTTTCTTT
>.|TRBV9|.|TRBJ1-2
CASSVEAATYGYTF
TGTGCCAGCAGCGTAGAGGCAGCTACCTATGGCTACACCTTC
>few|TRBV7-8|.|TRBJ2-7
CASSPLTVTEQYF
TGTGCCAGCAGCCCTCTCACCGTAACCGAGCAGTACTTC
>.|TRBV6-5|.|TRBJ1-2
CASGEQDNYGYTF
TGTGCCAGCGGAGAACAGGATAACTATGGCTACACCTTC
>.|TRBV25-1|TRBD1|TRBJ1-2
CASSEVTGGGYTF
TGTGCCAGCAGTGAAGTAACAGGGGGTGGCTACACCTTC
>.|TRBV5-6|.|TRBJ2-3
CASSQGGGSTDTQYF
TGTGCCAGCAGCCAGGGAGGGGGGAGCACAGATACGCAGTATTTT
>.|TRBV23-1|TRBD1|TRBJ2-5
CASSRSPGQGAQETQYF
TGCGCCAGCAGTCGATCTCCGGGACAGGGGGCACAAGAGACCCAGTACTTC
>few|TRBV30|.|TRBJ2-5
CAWSVETSPQETQYF
TGTGCCTGGAGTGTAGAGACCTCCCCCCAAGAGACCCAGTACTTC
>.|TRBV5-5|.|TRBJ1-5
CASFPHQPQHF
TGTGCCAGCTTCCCCCATCAGCCCCAGCATTTT
>.|TRBV6-1|TRBD1|TRBJ2-3
CASSEAPGQGDTQYF
TGTGCCAGCAGTGAAGCCCCGGGACAGGGTGATACGCAGTATTTT
>.|TRBV25-1|.|TRBJ1-2
CASSDIGGQGYTF
TGTGCCAGCAGTGATATTGGGGGGCAAGGCTACACCTTC
>.|TRBV7-3|TRBD1|TRBJ2-1
CASSWTGDNEQFF
TGTGCCAGCAGCTGGACAGGGGACAATGAGCAGTTCTTC
>.|TRBV5-6|TRBD1|TRBJ2-5
CASSPRQGSRQTQYF
TGTGCCAGCAGCCCCCGACAGGGGAGCAGGCAGACCCAGTACTTC
>once|TRBV6-1|.|TRBJ2-5
CASSRGIGETQYF
TGTGCCAGCAGCCGGGGGATAGGGGAGACCCAGTACTTC
>.|TRBV29-1|.|TRBJ1-1
CSVEYGKNTEAFF
TGCAGCGTTGAATACGGGAAGAACACTGAAGCTTTCTTT
>.|TRBV30|.|TRBJ1-3
CAWAQVGNTIYF
TGTGCCTGGGCCCAGGTCGGAAACACCATATATTTT
>.|TRBV13|.|TRBJ2-5
CASSTRPGETQYF
TGTGCCAGCAGCACCCGACCCGGAGAGACCCAGTACTTC
>few|TRBV5-4|TRBD2|TRBJ2-5
CASSRTGGRVETQYF
TGTGCCAGCAGCCGCACGGGGGGGCGGGTAGAGACCCAGTACTTC
>.|TRBV29-1|TRBD1|TRBJ2-2
CSVEGQGRGTGELFF
TGCAGCGTTGAGGGACAGGGAAGGGGCACCGGGGAGCTGTTTTTT
>many|TRBV2|.|TRBJ1-4
CASSGRMRREKLFF
TGTGCCAGCAGTGGACGTATGCGGCGTGAAAAACTGTTTTTT
>few|TRBV18|.|TRBJ2-7
CASSPRGSTYEQYF
TGTGCCAGCTCACCACGGGGTTCCACCTACGAGCAGTACTTC
>once|TRBV9|.|TRBJ1-5
CASSADAGARNQPQHF
TGTGCCAGCAGCGCCGATGCAGGGGCGCGCAATCAGCCCCAGCATTTT
>.|TRBV6-6|.|TRBJ2-1
CASSYRNEQFF
TGTGCCAGCAGTTACCGGAATGAGCAGTTCTTC
>few|TRBV5-1|.|TRBJ2-7
CASSTTGSPLYEQYF
TGCGCCAGCTCCACAACGGGGTCTCCACTCTACGAGCAGTACTTC
>few|TRBV7-2|.|TRBJ1-1
CASSLWSTEAFF
TGTGCCAGCAGCTTATGGTCGACTGAAGCTTTCTTT
>few|TRBV11-1|TRBD2|TRBJ2-1
CASSLGLASYNEQFF
TGTGCCAGCAGCTTGGGACTAGCGTCGTACAATGAGCAGTTCTTC
>few|TRBV19|.|TRBJ2-5
CASSVLGLQETQYF
TGTGCCAGTAGTGTCCTGGGACTTCAAGAGACCCAGTACTTC
>once|TRBV5-1|.|TRBJ2-5
CASGGGGGAQETQYF
TGCGCCAGCGGCGGAGGGGGGGGCGCCCAAGAGACCCAGTACTTC
>many|TRBV5-1|TRBD1|TRBJ1-1
CASSSGQGGLGTEAFF
TGCGCCAGCAGCTCTGGACAGGGGGGACTGGGCACTGAAGCTTTCTTT
>.|TRBV7-9|TRBD1|TRBJ1-1
CASSLEGGGTEAFF
TGTGCCAGCAGCTTAGAAGGGGGCGGGACTGAAGCTTTCTTT
>.|TRBV5-6|TRBD1|TRBJ1-4
CASSSLDRGNEKLFF
TGTGCCAGCAGCTCCCTGGACAGGGGTAATGAAAAACTGTTTTTT
>once|TRBV10-2|.|TRBJ2-7
CASRDGYEQYF
TGCGCCAGCAGGGACGGCTACGAGCAGTACTTC
>.|TRBV25-1|TRBD1|TRBJ2-2
CACRTGAGELFF
TGTGCCTGTCGGACAGGGGCCGGGGAGCTGTTTTTT